This TCR beta chain appears in the sequencing data of a study of cytomegalovirus exposure and HLA in healthy donors (dated by TCRdb to between 2016 and 2019). Turning to the overall study: According to an earlier analysis of 587 of the donors, some 180 million T cells yielded 90 million to 130 million unique TCR beta sequences and about 300 Gb of sequence data. An early release that covered about 600 HLA-typed donors contained about 300 gigabases of sequencing data and 70 million to 100 million unique TCR sequences. To predict cytomegalovirus infection status, the study brought together high-throughput TCR immunosequencing, statistical association of individual TCRs with disease status, and machine learning. The later analysis used no new phenotypic data to find candidate immune exposures, relying instead on TCR beta sequences and their occurrence across donors. Donor age, sex, ethnicity and CMV serostatus were collected together with the repertoire data. Of the 300 to 500 genotyped donors, 80% to 90% were placed in the genetic ancestry cluster associated with self-reported Caucasian donors. All discovery cohort repertoires had been generated on a single sequencing platform. Roughly 5 DR-DQ haplotypes were treated as single units for association and clustering because of strong linkage in the cohort. Class I and class II HLA loci were covered by the typing at four-digit resolution. An earlier analysis of about 600 of the donors used high-throughput TCR beta sequencing to judge whether each TCR beta V gene segment behaved as functional or pseudogenic. Across some 400 genotyped donors of the cohort, an average of roughly 250,000 unique TCR beta nucleotide sequences per donor were sequenced, and around 20% of those sequences were non-productive. Besides the first cohort of hundreds of subjects, a separate validation cohort made up of roughly 130 different subjects was used. A later analysis re-examined previously published TCR beta repertoires from just over 650 donors and added high-resolution HLA genotyping to investigate patterns of TCR occurrence. The number of donors typed differed by locus, with roughly 620-630 for A, B, C, DRB1 and DQB1, 522 for DQA1, 600 to 610 for DPA1, and some 470 for DPB1. The study profiled the T cell repertoires of hundreds of subjects by immunosequencing and related them to cytomegalovirus serostatus. Genome-wide SNP genotypes for about 60% of the roughly 700 donors were used in a later genetic analysis, which treated that subset as a discovery cohort. The study aimed to test whether cataloging public T cell receptors could reveal signatures of past pathogen exposure. On the study overall, not on this receptor specifically: The cohort was sequenced for TCR beta chains only, and without alpha or paired-chain data the features that could be detected were limited. Correlated functional status among segregating V segments might reflect linkage disequilibrium, but an unknown experimental factor could not be ruled out. HLA typing was unavailable for some donors at each locus, so association tests used only the typed subset. Specific HLA alleles were associated with over 15,000 TCR beta sequences at a false discovery rate of 0.05 in a later analysis. When HLA alleles, especially DR and DQ, strongly co-occurred, attributing TCR associations to individual alleles was difficult. Most CMV-associated TCR beta chains appeared to be HLA-restricted in a later analysis, and the HLA associations seemed to be driven largely by CMV exposure. Immune exposure information for the cohort was limited to CMV serostatus. In a later analysis, the rate of TCR association differed among HLA loci, with DRB1 alleles having the most associated TCRs and HLA-C alleles having the fewest. A further reported finding was that TCR beta sequences accurately predicted the HLA-A and HLA-B alleles for most subjects in the first cohort. Broadly in line with IMGT annotations, most TCR beta V segments showed up in productive rearrangements about 87% or about 30% of the time in an earlier analysis of 587 of the donors. In the study, approximately 160 TCR beta chains were listed as associated with cytomegalovirus. The 87-base-pair reads could not distinguish some IMGT-functional V segments, including TRBV6-2 and TRBV6-3, so those segments were excluded. Most TCR sequences were seen in very few donors, while some public TCRs were found in many individuals. A later analysis reported that several top co-occurrence clusters appeared linked to parvovirus B19, influenza, CMV and Epstein-Barr virus. Because counts were too low, roughly 16 rarely observed V segments, including chromosome 9 orphons, were left out of the earlier analysis of over 550 of the donors. The classifier was reported to diagnose cytomegalovirus status with high specificity and sensitivity in both the original and validation cohorts. A later genetic analysis associated a missense DCLRE1C variant with V-gene and J-gene trimming of TCR beta chains, and an independent cohort replicated the association. A cluster of highly shared sequence variants was judged likely to be a technical artifact of the sequencing pipeline. In a later analysis, HLA-associated TCR beta chains were found to be more clonally expanded and to have lower generation probabilities than equally common non-associated chains. Presence/absence analyses assumed roughly uniform sequencing depth across donors, an assumption that may not hold. A few of the identified cytomegalovirus-associated TCR beta chains were confirmed in vitro to be specific for cytomegalovirus antigens. The authors suggested that the approach could potentially be generalized to other disease states and immunological phenotypes. A later genetic analysis reported fewer N-insertions in productive TCRs among donors in an Asian-associated ancestry cluster than the approximately 700-donor mean.

In this sample, this clone turned up a few times. Which antigen it targets is not known. The record has no base qualities; no much larger clone is one base away. The cohort comprised more than 550 healthy bone marrow donors. Cohort members were all nominally healthy when sampled, although unrecorded immune exposures were likely present. CMV serostatus was recorded as positive for some 300 and negative for about half of the 666 cohort members, whereas no CMV serostatus was recorded for the donor in question. Each donor provided a peripheral blood sample, and peripheral blood mononuclear cells were used for TCR beta sequencing. Genomic DNA was extracted from the blood cell samples with the Qiagen DNeasy Blood Extraction Kit. From V the trimming removes 1 base and from J it removes 3 bases, while the gene matches leave 5 bases of the junction unaccounted for. Taken from cysteine to phenylalanine, the CDR3 has 16 residues. Just CDR3 DNA is preserved here, 48 bases in frame from base 1. From the germline V gene (reference sequence), CDR1 is SEHNR and CDR2 is FQNEAQ.

Library preparation was by the immunoSEQ multiplex PCR assay. The multiplex PCR relied on a mix of 60 forward primers for TCR Vbeta segments and 13 reverse primers for TCR Jbeta segments. Amplification of the CDR3 region of rearranged TCR beta genes was performed with a multiplex PCR assay on genomic DNA. The Illumina HiSeq System was used to sequence the amplified TCR beta libraries as 87-base-pair reads. Per the original workflow: In a later analysis, 77 million or so unique TCR beta chains were counted across the approximately 640 repertoires, and roughly 11 million of these chains were shared by at least two donors. Raw reads were error-corrected and collapsed into unique sequences by a nearest-neighbor algorithm in which closely related sequences were merged to remove PCR and sequencing errors. To assign V, D and J gene segments, CDR3 sequences were aligned to IMGT reference sequences. Each retained sequence needed at least a six-nucleotide match to both a V gene segment and a J gene segment. Rearrangements were classified as productive when the CDR3 lacked stop codons and remained in frame with V and J, and all other rearrangements were classified as non-productive. CDR3 was defined according to IMGT convention as the region running from the second conserved V-encoded cysteine to the conserved J-encoded phenylalanine. Sequences without an unambiguous match to a single V gene segment were excluded from the earlier analysis of a few hundred of the donors. In an earlier analysis of several hundred of the donors, V segments were called functional above 56.7% productive rearrangements and were called segregating when the between-donor standard deviation exceeded 5%. A statistical classification framework was built to diagnose cytomegalovirus status from the catalog of TCR beta chain sequences. In a later analysis, V and J genes were assigned by comparing TCR nucleotide sequences against IMGT/GENE-DB human TR gene sequences. A later analysis assigned CDR3 sequences and most-parsimonious VDJ recombination scenarios with the TCRdist pipeline. A later analysis defined each TCR beta chain by its CDR3 amino acid sequence plus V-gene family, and excluded reads lacking a unique V-gene family. As a way to deal with suspected cross-contamination and a sequencing artifact, a later analysis dropped roughly 620 nucleotide sequences that were highly shared and had low generation probability. In a later analysis, a clonal expansion index was calculated for each public chain from normalized within-repertoire ranks of inferred template counts. In a later analysis, generation probabilities were computed using a VDJ recombination model fitted to out-of-frame rearrangements, and the results were checked against IGoR. A later analysis scored TCR-TCR, TCR-HLA and TCR-CMV co-occurrence with hypergeometric tests, applying a repertoire-size bias correction to TCR pairs. In a later analysis, false discovery rates were estimated by permuting HLA or CMV assignments 20 times. In a later analysis, co-occurring TCRs were grouped with DBSCAN, and TCRdist sequence similarity was added when clustering was performed within HLA-allele-positive subsets. Repertoires with fewer than 30,000 or more than 120,000 public chains, plus five repertoires with anomalous nucleotide sharing, were excluded from co-occurrence clustering. TCRdb obtained this table from immuneACCESS and retained in-frame rearrangements with V and J assigned. These tables miss some clones; where compared with another copy, unresolved V genes account for less than half of the shortfall, and the remainder is unexplained. The V and J calls and clone size are taken from that table; D and trimming were inferred from the DNA. Within this sample are around 90,000 clones, with roughly 60% of them counted one time only. Around 2.5% of the sample rests with the top ten.

Sequencing input: PBMCs. This chain joins TRBV7-9 to TRBJ1-5; TRBD1 fits 8 bases in the junction. The clonotype was recovered from a human donor in good health. The CDR3 loop reads CASSLDRTGYNQPQHF. The bases are TGTGCCAGCAGCTTAGATCGGACAGGGTACAATCAGCCCCAGCATTTT.